A single sample gave rise to the 19 T cell receptor beta chains below, sequenced in a study of regulatory T cells in long-lasting Graves disease. Time point meaning: newly diagnosed GD, antithyroid drugs for less than 3 months. PBMC RNA was the source of the TCR library. To make TCR beta libraries, researchers used iRepertoire HTBI primers and Arm-PCR of CDR3 regions. TCRdb reprocessed the multiplex PCR reads with MiXCR, giving one entry per CDR3 protein. The sample lists hundreds of thousands of distinct CDR3 sequences; roughly a sixth were seen once. These same data were also listed under a study on T cells in Graves' hyperthyroidism and ophthalmopathy.

Source: peripheral blood mononuclear cells (PBMCs), taken at new diagnosis, from a patient treated with antithyroid drugs. The receptors derive from a man between 18 and 29 years old with Graves disease.

The chain joins TRBV5-4 to TRBJ2-6, with D unclear. This CDR3 comprises 15 residues. CDR1 and CDR2 (germline): SGHNT, YYREEE (reference sequence). The V and J ends lost 7 bases and 0 bases respectively, with 11 bases between them. CDR3 DNA: TGTGCCAGCGGTGGACGGTCCTCTGGGGCCAACGTCCTGACTTTC. This codes for CASGGRSSGANVLTF.

This clonotype was found many times. The V gene is TRBV29-1, the J gene TRBJ2-7; 9 bases are shared with TRBD1. Germline V gene data show CDR1 as SQVTM and CDR2 as ANQGSEA. V shed 5 bases and J 5 bases; nucleotides not matched to a gene: 13. This CDR3 spans 15 amino acids. As DNA, the CDR3 is TGCAGCGTTCAACCCCGGGACAGGGTTCCCCACGAGCAGTACTTC. Its protein is CSVQPRDRVPHEQYF.

This clonotype was counted ten times or more. The CDR3 DNA reads TGTGCCAGCTCCGGGCCGCACCAAGAGACCCAGTACTTC. Protein product: CASSGPHQETQYF. V is TRBV28 and J is TRBJ2-5; D is unclear. The CDR3 is 13 amino acids. Trimming removed 8 bases at V and 0 bases at J, with 10 bases between. The germline V gene has CDR1 MDHEN and CDR2 SYDVKM.

The table lists this clonotype with many counts. The chain couples TRBV28 to TRBJ1-5, with D maybe TRBD1 (5 bases). The CDR3 sequence is 15 residues long. CDR1 is MDHEN and CDR2 is SYDVKM in the germline V gene. The V end was cut by 5 bases, the J end by 7 bases, with 18 bases between. CDR3 residues: CASSLRLGGAQPQHF. CDR3 DNA: TGTGCCAGCAGTCTCCGACTGGGAGGGGCCCAGCCCCAGCATTTT.

About this clonotype itself: A far larger clone is one nucleotide away, so this likely arose from a read error. J is TRBJ2-3 and V is TRBV7-9; 7 bases agree with TRBD1. CDR1 and CDR2 from the germline V gene are SEHNR and FQNEAQ (reference sequence). The length of the CDR3 is 15 residues. The CDR3 sequence is CASTSLGTANTEASF. DNA for the CDR3: TGTGCCAGCACTTCACTCGGGACAGCGAACACTGAAGCTTCCTTT.

This clonotype was seen many times. This sequence joins TRBV28 and TRBJ2-5; tentatively, D is TRBD2 (6 bases). The CDR3 is 14 amino acids. With 7 bases removed from V and 5 bases from J, the gap between germline ends came to 17 bases. The germline gives CDR1 MDHEN, CDR2 SYDVKM. This CDR3 is CASTSWGVGETQYF. The CDR3 region has the DNA TGTGCCAGCACTTCGTGGGGGGTTGGGGAGACCCAGTACTTC.

V and J are TRBV7-6 and TRBJ2-6; TRBD2 might be the D (5 bases). The V and J ends lost 6 bases and 0 bases respectively, with 15 bases between them. Per germline, CDR1 SGHVS and CDR2 FNYEAQ. The CDR3 loop spans 17 amino acids. Here the CDR3 reads CASSYLDWDSGANVLTF. The CDR3 DNA reads TGTGCCAGCAGTTACCTGGACTGGGACTCTGGGGCCAACGTCCTGACTTTC.

The chain couples TRBV12-3 or TRBV12-4 to TRBJ1-5, with 9 positions matching TRBD1. The junction had 7 bases not matched to a gene; V was cut back by 3 bases and J by 4 bases. The CDR3 runs 16 residues. The CDR3 region has the DNA TGTGCCAGCAGTTTGGCCCCCGGGACAGGGAATCAGCCCCAGCATTTT. Encoded protein: CASSLAPGTGNQPQHF.

The table lists this clonotype with a few counts. The chain links TRBV6-1 to TRBJ1-5; D is uncertain. The CDR3 spans 13 residues. Germline CDR1 reads MNHNS; CDR2 reads SASEGT. V lost 7 bases and J lost 0, with 7 bases in between. The CDR3 loop is CASIGISNQPQHF. DNA of the CDR3: TGTGCCAGCATAGGAATTAGCAATCAGCCCCAGCATTTT.

The chain recombines TRBV20-1 with TRBJ1-2; unclear D gene. The length of the CDR3 is 12 residues. With 8 bases removed from V and 4 bases from J, the gap between germline ends came to 14 bases. Germline V CDR1 and CDR2: DFQATT, SNEGSKA (reference sequence). For the CDR3, the DNA is TGCAGTCCCCACGGACCGGTCTATGGCTACACCTTC. It codes for CSPHGPVYGYTF.

The chain recombines TRBV27 with TRBJ1-5; 7 bases line up with TRBD1. Looked up from germline, CDR1 is MNHEY and CDR2 is SMNVEV (reference sequence). The CDR3 consists of 14 residues. Trimming cost V 4 bases and J 5 bases; bases outside gene matches: 5. CDR3 residues: CASSSGQAYQPQHF. The CDR3 DNA is TGTGCCAGCAGTTCAGGACAGGCCTATCAGCCCCAGCATTTT.

This clonotype was found many times. This rearrangement joins TRBV10-3 to TRBJ1-1; possible D gene TRBD1, 6 bases. Trimming cost V 2 bases and J 0 bases, with 10 bases left between them. The CDR3 is 15 residues long. Germline-derived CDR1 and CDR2 are ENHRY and SYGVKD. This CDR3 reads CAISEPGQMNTEAFF. The CDR3, as DNA: TGTGCCATCAGTGAGCCGGGACAAATGAACACTGAAGCTTTCTTT.

The V call is TRBV9, the J call TRBJ2-5; 12 positions agree with TRBD2. CDR1 and CDR2 (germline): SGDLS, YYNGEE. The CDR3 has 16 residues. Germline trimming cut 3 bases from V and 2 bases from J; bases unmatched to any gene: 5. In DNA, the CDR3 is TGTGCCAGCAGCGATGGACTAGCGGGGATACAAGAGACCCAGTACTTC. Amino acids: CASSDGLAGIQETQYF. Full variable domain (remainder filled in from reference TRBV9 and TRBJ2-5): DSGVTQTPKHLITATGQRVTLRCSPRSGDLSVYWYQQSLDQGLQFLIQYYNGEERAKGNILERFSAQQFPDLHSELNLSSLELGDSALYFCASSDGLAGIQETQYFGPGTRLLVL.

Worth noting for this clonotype: The likely explanation is a read error, given a far larger clone one base away. The DNA for the CDR3 is TGTGCCGGCACCACCTACTCCCGGGGCACTGAAGCTTTCTTT. Protein product: CAGTTYSRGTEAFF. The rearrangement links TRBV12-3 or TRBV12-4 to TRBJ2-3; D not certain. The J call may be faulty, since TRBJ1-1 better matches the DNA end. The CDR3 has 14 amino acids.

The chain has TRBV28 and TRBJ1-2; a weak D match, TRBD1 (6 bases). Per germline, CDR1 MDHEN and CDR2 SYDVKM. This CDR3 spans 12 amino acids. V lost 6 bases to trimming and J lost 7 bases, with 12 bases between them. Here the CDR3 reads CASSSRGCGYTF. DNA of the CDR3: TGTGCCAGCAGCTCGAGGGGGTGTGGCTACACCTTC.

The rearrangement uses TRBV14 and TRBJ2-1; D is possibly TRBD2 (5 bases). The germline CDR1 and CDR2 sequences are SGHDN and FVKESK. This CDR3 has 14 amino acids. Deletions cut 4 bases from V and 4 bases from J, with 11 bases between. The DNA of the CDR3 is TGTGCCAGCAGCCCAACGGGGTTTTACAATGAGCAGTTCTTC. Amino acids: CASSPTGFYNEQFF. Looking up the rest from reference TRBV14 and TRBJ2-1 gives the full variable domain: EAGVTQFPSHSVIEKGQTVTLRCDPISGHDNLYWYRRVMGKEIKFLLHFVKESKQDESGMPNNRFLAERTGGTYSTLKVQPAELEDSGVYFCASSPTGFYNEQFFGPGTRLTVL.

This clonotype was detected a few times. This rearrangement joins TRBV29-1 to TRBJ2-2; 9 nucleotides line up with TRBD1. The CDR3 has 16 amino acids. The V gene end was trimmed by 2 bases and the J gene end by 0 bases; junction bases not matched to a gene: 4. Germline V lookup: CDR1 SQVTM, CDR2 ANQGSEA. CDR3 sequence: CSVELGDRANTGELFF. The CDR3, as DNA: TGCAGCGTTGAATTAGGGGACAGGGCGAACACCGGGGAGCTGTTTTTT.

The rearrangement uses TRBV5-1 and TRBJ2-2; no clear D gene. Germline V CDR1 and CDR2: SGHRS, YFSETQ. There are 15 residues in the CDR3. V gave up 5 bases and J gave up 0 bases, with 11 bases separating them. The CDR3 bases are TGCGCCAGCAGAGTCTTAACCGCGAACACCGGGGAGCTGTTTTTT. Translating it yields CASRVLTANTGELFF. Using reference TRBV5-1 and TRBJ2-2 for the parts outside the CDR3, the full variable domain is KAGVTQTPRYLIKTRGQQVTLSCSPISGHRSVSWYQQTPGQGLQFLFEYFSETQRNKGNFPGRFSGRQFSNSRSEMNVSTLELGDSALYLCASRVLTANTGELFFGEGSRLTVL.

V and J are TRBV12-3 or TRBV12-4 and TRBJ1-3; 7 bases agree with TRBD1. V shed 6 bases, J shed 4 bases, and the junction held 6 bases outside the gene matches. The CDR3 contains 14 residues. In DNA form, the CDR3 reads TGTGCCAGCAGCCAGGGGGGGTTCGGAAACACCATATATTTT. This gives the protein CASSQGGFGNTIYF.